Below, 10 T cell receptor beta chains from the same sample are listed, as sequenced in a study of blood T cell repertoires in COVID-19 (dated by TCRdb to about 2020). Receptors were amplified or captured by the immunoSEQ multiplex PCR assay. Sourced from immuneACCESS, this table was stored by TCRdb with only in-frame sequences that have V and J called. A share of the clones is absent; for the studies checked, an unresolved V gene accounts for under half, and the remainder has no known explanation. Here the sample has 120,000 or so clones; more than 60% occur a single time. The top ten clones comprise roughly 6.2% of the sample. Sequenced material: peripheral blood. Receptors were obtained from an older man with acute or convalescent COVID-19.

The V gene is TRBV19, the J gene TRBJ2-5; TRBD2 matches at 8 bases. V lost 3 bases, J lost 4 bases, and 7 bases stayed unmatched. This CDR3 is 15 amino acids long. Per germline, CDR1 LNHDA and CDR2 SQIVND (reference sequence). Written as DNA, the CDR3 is TGTGCCAGTAGTATGACTAGCGTGTCGGTAGAGACCCAGTACTTC. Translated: CASSMTSVSVETQYF.

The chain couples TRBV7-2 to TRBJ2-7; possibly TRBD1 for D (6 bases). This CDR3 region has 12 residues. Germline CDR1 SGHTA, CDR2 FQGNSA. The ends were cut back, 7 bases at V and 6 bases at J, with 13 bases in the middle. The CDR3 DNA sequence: TGTGCCAGCACCCTAACACAGGGCGAGCAGTACTTC. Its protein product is CASTLTQGEQYF. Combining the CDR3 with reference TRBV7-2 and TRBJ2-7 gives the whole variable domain GAGVSQSPSNKVTEKGKDVELRCDPISGHTALYWYRQSLGQGLEFLIYFQGNSAPDKSGLPSDRFSAERTGGSVSTLTIQRTQQEDSAVYLCASTLTQGEQYFGPGTRLTVT.

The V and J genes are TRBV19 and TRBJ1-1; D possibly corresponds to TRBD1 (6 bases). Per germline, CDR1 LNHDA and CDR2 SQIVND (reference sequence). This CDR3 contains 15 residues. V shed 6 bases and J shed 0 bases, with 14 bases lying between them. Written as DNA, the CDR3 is TGTGCCAGTAGGGGACATAGGACCATGAACACTGAAGCTTTCTTT. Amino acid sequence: CASRGHRTMNTEAFF.

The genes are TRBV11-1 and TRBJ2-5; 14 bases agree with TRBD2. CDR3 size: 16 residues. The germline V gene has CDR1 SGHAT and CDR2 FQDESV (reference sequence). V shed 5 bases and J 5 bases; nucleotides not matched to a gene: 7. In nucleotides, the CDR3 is TGTGCCAGCAGCACGCGACTAGCGGGGGGGCTCGAGACCCAGTACTTC. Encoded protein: CASSTRLAGGLETQYF. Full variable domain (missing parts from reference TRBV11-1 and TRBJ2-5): EAEVAQSPRYKITEKSQAVAFWCDPISGHATLYWYRQILGQGPELLVQFQDESVVDDSQLPKDRFSAERLKGVDSTLKIQPAELGDSAMYLCASSTRLAGGLETQYFGPGTRLLVL.

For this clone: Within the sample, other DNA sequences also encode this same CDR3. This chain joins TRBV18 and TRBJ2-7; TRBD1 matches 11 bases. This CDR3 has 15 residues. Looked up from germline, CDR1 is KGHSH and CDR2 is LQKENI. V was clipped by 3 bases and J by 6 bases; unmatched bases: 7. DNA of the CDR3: TGTGCCAGCTCACCGCCAGGACAGGGGGCCGGCGAGCAGTACTTC. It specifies CASSPPGQGAGEQYF.

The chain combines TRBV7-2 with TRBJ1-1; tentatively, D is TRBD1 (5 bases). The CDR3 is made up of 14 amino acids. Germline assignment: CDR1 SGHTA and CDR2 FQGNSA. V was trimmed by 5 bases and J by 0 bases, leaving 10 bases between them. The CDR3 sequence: CASSPGSVNTEAFF. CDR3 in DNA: TGTGCCAGCAGCCCAGGGTCGGTGAACACTGAAGCTTTCTTT.

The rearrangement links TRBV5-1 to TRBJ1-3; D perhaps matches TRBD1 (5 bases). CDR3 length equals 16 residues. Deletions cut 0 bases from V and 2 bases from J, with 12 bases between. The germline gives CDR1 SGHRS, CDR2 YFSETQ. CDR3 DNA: TGCGCCAGCAGCTTGGAACGGGACTCCGCTGGAAACACCATATATTTT. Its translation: CASSLERDSAGNTIYF.

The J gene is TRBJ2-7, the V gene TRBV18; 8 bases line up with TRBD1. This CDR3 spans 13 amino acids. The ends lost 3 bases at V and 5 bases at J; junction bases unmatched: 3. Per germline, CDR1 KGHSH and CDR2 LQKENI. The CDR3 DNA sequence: TGTGCCAGCTCACCCTCAGGGGGCAACGAGCAGTACTTC. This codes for CASSPSGGNEQYF.

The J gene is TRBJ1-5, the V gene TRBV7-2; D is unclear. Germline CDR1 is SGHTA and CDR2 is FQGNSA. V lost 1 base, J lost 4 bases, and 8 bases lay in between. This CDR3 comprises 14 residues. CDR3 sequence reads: CASSLDSPNQPQHF. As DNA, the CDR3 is TGTGCCAGCAGCTTAGACAGTCCTAATCAGCCCCAGCATTTT.

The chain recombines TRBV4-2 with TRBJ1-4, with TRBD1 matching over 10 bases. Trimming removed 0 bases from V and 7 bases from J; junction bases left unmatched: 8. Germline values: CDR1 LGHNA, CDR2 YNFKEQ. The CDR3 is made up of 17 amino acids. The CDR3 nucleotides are TGTGCCAGCAGCCAAGATCCCACCCGGGACAGGGGTGAAAAACTGTTTTTT. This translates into CASSQDPTRDRGEKLFF.